The 5 T cell receptor beta chains given below trace back to one sample, sequenced in a study of cytomegalovirus exposure and HLA in healthy donors. TCRdb's copy holds only in-frame clones and misses some; the assay was immunoSEQ multiplex PCR. The table includes about 150,000 clones, around 83% detected once. The sequencing input was PBMCs. Receptor source: a human donor in good health.

J is TRBJ1-5 and V is TRBV6-5; D ambiguous. Deletions cut 5 bases from V and 2 bases from J, with 7 bases between. This CDR3 comprises 13 residues. Germline loops: CDR1 MNHEY, CDR2 SVGAGI. The CDR3 DNA follows: TGTGCCAGCAGTCCCACGGGCAATCAGCCCCAGCATTTT. Its protein product is CASSPTGNQPQHF.

This chain joins TRBV27 and TRBJ1-2, with TRBD1 identical over 9 bases. CDR3 length: 14 amino acids. V dropped 5 bases and J dropped 3; count of bases not matched to a gene: 4. Germline V gene data show CDR1 as MNHEY and CDR2 as SMNVEV (reference sequence). CDR3 in amino acids: CASSPDRGDYGYTF. The CDR3 region has the DNA TGTGCCAGCAGTCCGGACAGGGGCGACTATGGCTACACCTTC.

The rearrangement joins TRBV25-1 to TRBJ1-4, with D uncertain. Trimming shortened V by 1 base and J by 8 bases, and 8 bases separated the two germline ends. This CDR3 is built from 13 residues. Germline CDR1 reads MGHDK; CDR2 reads SYGVNS. The CDR3 is CASSEWAREKLFF. DNA of the CDR3: TGTGCCAGCAGTGAATGGGCGCGAGAAAAACTGTTTTTT.

This chain uses TRBV6-5 with TRBJ1-4; 7 bases fit TRBD1. Unmatched junction bases numbered 10, after V lost 10 bases and J lost 8 bases. Germline V gene sequence: CDR1 MNHEY, CDR2 SVGAGI. The CDR3 is 13 amino acids. This CDR3 is CATLRQGSEKLFF. CDR3 coding DNA: TGTGCCACGCTACGACAGGGATCAGAAAAACTGTTTTTT.

V gene TRBV28 combines with J gene TRBJ1-5; 9 bases line up with TRBD1. V lost 6 bases and J lost 5; bases outside the gene matches: 5. Germline V gene lookup returns CDR1 MDHEN and CDR2 SYDVKM. The CDR3 totals 14 residues. The CDR3 DNA follows: TGTGCCAGCAGATCCGGGACAGGGTATCAGCCCCAGCATTTT. Translating gives CASRSGTGYQPQHF. Full variable domain (rest looked up from reference TRBV28 and TRBJ1-5): DVKVTQSSRYLVKRTGEKVFLECVQDMDHENMFWYRQDPGLGLRLIYFSYDVKMKEKGDIPEGYSVSREKKERFSLILESASTNQTSMYLCASRSGTGYQPQHFGDGTRLSIL.